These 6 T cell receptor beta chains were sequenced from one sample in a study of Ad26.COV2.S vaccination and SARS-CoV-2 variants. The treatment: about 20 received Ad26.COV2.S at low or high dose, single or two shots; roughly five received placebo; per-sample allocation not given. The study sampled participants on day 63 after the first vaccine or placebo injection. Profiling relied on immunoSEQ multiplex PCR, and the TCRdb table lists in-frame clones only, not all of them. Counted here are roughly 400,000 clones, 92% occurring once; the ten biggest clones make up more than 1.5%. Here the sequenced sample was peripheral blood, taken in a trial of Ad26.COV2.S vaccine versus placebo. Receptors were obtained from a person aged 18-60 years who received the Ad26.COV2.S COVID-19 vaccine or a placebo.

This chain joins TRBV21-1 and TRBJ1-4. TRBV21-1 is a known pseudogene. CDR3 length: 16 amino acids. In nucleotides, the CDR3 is TGTGCCAGCAGGAGGCCAGGTATTATTCCTAATGAAAAACTGTTTTTT. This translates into CASRRPGIIPNEKLFF.

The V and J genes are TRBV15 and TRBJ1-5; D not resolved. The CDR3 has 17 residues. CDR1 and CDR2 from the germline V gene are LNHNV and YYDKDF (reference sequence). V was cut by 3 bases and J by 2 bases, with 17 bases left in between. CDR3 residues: CATSSHTERFRNQPQHF. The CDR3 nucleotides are TGTGCCACCAGCAGCCACACGGAGAGGTTTCGCAATCAGCCCCAGCATTTT.

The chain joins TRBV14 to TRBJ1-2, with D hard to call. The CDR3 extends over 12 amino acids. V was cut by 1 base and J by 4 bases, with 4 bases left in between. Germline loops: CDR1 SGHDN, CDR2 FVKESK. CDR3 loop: CASSQVSYGYTF. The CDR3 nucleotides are TGTGCCAGCAGCCAAGTGAGCTATGGCTACACCTTC.

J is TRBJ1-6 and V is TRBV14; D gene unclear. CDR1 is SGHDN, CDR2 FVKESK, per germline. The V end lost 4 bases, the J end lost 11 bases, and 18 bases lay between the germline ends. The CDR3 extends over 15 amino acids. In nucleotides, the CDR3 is TGTGCCAGCAGCCCAGGAACTAAGCCACCCACACCCCTCCACTTT. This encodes CASSPGTKPPTPLHF.

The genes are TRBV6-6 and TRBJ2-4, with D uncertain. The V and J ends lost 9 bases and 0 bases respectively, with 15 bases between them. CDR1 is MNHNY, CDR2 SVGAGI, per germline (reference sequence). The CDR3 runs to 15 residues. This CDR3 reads CASHRVEPAKNIQYF. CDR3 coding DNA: TGTGCCAGTCACCGGGTCGAGCCAGCCAAAAACATTCAGTACTTC.

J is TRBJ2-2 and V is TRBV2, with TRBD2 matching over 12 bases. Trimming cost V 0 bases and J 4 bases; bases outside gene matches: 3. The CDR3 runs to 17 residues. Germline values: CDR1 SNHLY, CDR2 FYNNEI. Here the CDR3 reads CASSEARLAGATGELFF. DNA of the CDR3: TGTGCCAGCAGTGAAGCTCGACTAGCGGGGGCCACCGGGGAGCTGTTTTTT.